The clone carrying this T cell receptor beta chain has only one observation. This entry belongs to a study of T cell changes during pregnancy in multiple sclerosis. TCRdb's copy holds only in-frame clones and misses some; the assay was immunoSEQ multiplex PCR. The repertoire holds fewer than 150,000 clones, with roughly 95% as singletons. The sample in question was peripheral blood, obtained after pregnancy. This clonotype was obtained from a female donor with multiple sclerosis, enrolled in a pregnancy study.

The CDR3 DNA reads TGTGCCAGCAGCGCGGAGCCGGAACTTTTCGAGGATGAGCAGTTCTTC. Amino acids: CASSAEPELFEDEQFF. V and J are TRBV5-4 and TRBJ2-1; D ambiguous. The ends were cut back, 4 bases at V and 8 bases at J, with 22 bases in the middle. Germline CDR1 SGHNT, CDR2 YYREEE (reference sequence). CDR3 length: 16 amino acids. Full variable domain (missing parts from reference TRBV5-4 and TRBJ2-1): ETGVTQSPTHLIKTRGQQVTLRCSSQSGHNTVSWYQQALGQGPQFIFQYYREEENGRGNFPPRFSGLQFPNYSSELNVNALELDDSALYLCASSAEPELFEDEQFFGPGTRLTVL.